This T cell receptor beta chain was captured in a study of T cell changes during pregnancy in multiple sclerosis. The V segment lost 6 bases and the J segment 0 bases; nucleotides outside the gene matches: 7. CDR1 and CDR2 from the germline V gene are MGHRA and YSYEKL. The CDR3 has 15 amino acids. Profiled with immunoSEQ multiplex PCR; TCRdb holds only in-frame clones, not every one. The top ten hold 1.5% of the sample, which has roughly 70,000 clones, around nine tenths seen once. The chain couples TRBV4-1 to TRBJ2-5; 7 nucleotides match TRBD1. This TCR was sampled from a female donor with multiple sclerosis, enrolled in a pregnancy study. Here the sequenced sample was peripheral blood, taken in the third trimester of pregnancy. CDR3 protein: CASSPGQKDQETQYF. Written as DNA, the CDR3 is TGCGCCAGCAGTCCGGGACAGAAGGACCAAGAGACCCAGTACTTC.